This TCR beta chain is from a study of blood T cell repertoires in COVID-19. About the research overall: Acute-phase and convalescent COVID-19 samples originated in the United States, Italy and Spain. In each case, the material was cDNA or gDNA derived from T cells, B-cell-depleted T cells, or PBMCs.

Authors' data handling: It was from reference gene primer amplification that nucleated cell counts were estimated. TCRdb's table, derived via immunoSEQ multiplex PCR, lists solely in-frame clones and lacks some. D and trimming were read from the DNA, whereas the V and J calls and clone size are those reported in that table. This sample has roughly 100,000 clones, with roughly 79% found just once. The germline V and J ends were trimmed by 0 bases and 5 bases, with 11 bases remaining between them. This CDR3 has 15 residues. The germline V gene encodes CDR1 LGHDT and CDR2 YNNKEL (reference sequence). The J gene is TRBJ2-1, the V gene TRBV3-1 (or the pseudogene TRBV3-2); D perhaps matches TRBD2 (5 bases). The sequenced material came from peripheral blood. The clonotype was recovered from a woman between 65 and 79 years old with acute or convalescent COVID-19. The CDR3 reads CASSQEGGGHNEQFF. CDR3 nucleotide sequence: TGTGCCAGCAGCCAAGAGGGCGGAGGACACAATGAGCAGTTCTTC.